The clone carrying this TCR beta chain was seen more than once but under ten times. The antigen remains undetermined. The data stem from a study of early T cells in non-severe SARS-CoV-2 infection. The protocol attached unique molecular identifiers to individual cDNA molecules. One entry per CDR3 protein results from TCRdb running MiXCR on the 5' RACE reads. Of 100,000 to 120,000 distinct CDR3 sequences in the sample, over 9.5% are singletons; the top ten hold 3% to 4.5%. Study-wide results and caveats: Matches to VDJdb favored anti-spike CD8 responses and missed private and CD4 specificities.

Germline CDR1 is MNHEY and CDR2 is SVGAGI. CDR3 size: 14 residues. Deletions cut 1 base from V and 4 bases from J, with 8 bases between. This chain joins TRBV6-5 and TRBJ2-1; D is unclear. Source: whole blood, taken at baseline. This receptor was obtained from an adult who was a healthcare worker with PCR-confirmed SARS-CoV-2 infection or an uninfected control (not recorded which). CDR3 DNA sequence: TGTGCCAGCAGTTACTTAACACCTTACAATGAGCAGTTCTTC. It yields the protein CASSYLTPYNEQFF.